One and the same sample provided the 28 T cell receptor beta chains below, sequenced in a study of shared clonotypes between healthy human individuals. Libraries were prepared by immunoSEQ multiplex PCR; TCRdb keeps only in-frame clonotypes and omits some of them. The table shows 400,000 to 550,000 clones, with about 80% occurring only once. Sample: PBMCs. The receptors stem from a woman aged 40 to 55 in good health. Some clones in this sample may be carry-over from other donors' samples.

This chain joins TRBV9 and TRBJ2-7; 9 bases line up with TRBD2. Germline-derived CDR1 and CDR2 are SGDLS and YYNGEE. J gave up 9 bases and V 3 bases, and 7 bases lay outside the gene matches. CDR3 length: 13 amino acids. In DNA form, the CDR3 reads TGTGCCAGCAGCGCTGCGGGAGGGCCATTGCAGTACTTC. This codes for CASSAAGGPLQYF.

This clone appeared many times. The chain uses TRBV6-1 and TRBJ2-1; 9 bases are a match to TRBD2. This CDR3 region has 14 residues. Germline CDR1 is MNHNS and CDR2 is SASEGT. V lost 5 bases, J lost 6 bases, and 5 bases stayed unmatched. The DNA for the CDR3 is TGTGCCAGCAGTCAAGGACTAGCGTCCAATGAGCAGTTCTTC. Amino acid sequence: CASSQGLASNEQFF.

The rearrangement links TRBV15 to TRBJ1-5, with 7 nucleotides matching TRBD1. The germline gives CDR1 LNHNV, CDR2 YYDKDF (reference sequence). The junction had 3 bases not matched to a gene; V was cut back by 1 base and J by 3 bases. This CDR3 has 15 residues. The chain's CDR3 is CATSRVGTANQPQHF. The DNA for the CDR3 is TGTGCCACCAGCAGAGTTGGGACAGCCAATCAGCCCCAGCATTTT.

This clone is medium-sized. The chain carries TRBV5-1 and TRBJ1-1; D might be TRBD1 (5 bases). Germline V lookup: CDR1 SGHRS, CDR2 YFSETQ. CDR3 length equals 13 residues. The V end lost 4 bases, the J end lost 3 bases, and 10 bases lay between the germline ends. The CDR3 is CASSADTYTEAFF. The CDR3 region has the DNA TGCGCCAGCAGCGCGGACACGTACACTGAAGCTTTCTTT.

V gene TRBV18 combines with J gene TRBJ1-4, with no clear D. V was trimmed by 6 bases and J by 0 bases, leaving 14 bases between them. Germline V gene lookup returns CDR1 KGHSH and CDR2 LQKENI. This CDR3 is built from 16 residues. CDR3 in amino acids: CASSRGPAATNEKLFF. DNA for the CDR3: TGTGCCAGCTCGCGTGGGCCGGCTGCAACTAATGAAAAACTGTTTTTT.

This clone appeared a few times. The chain couples TRBV30 to TRBJ2-5, with a possible D match to TRBD2 (6 bases). The DNA end is a closer match to TRBJ2-7, so the J assignment may be wrong. CDR1 and CDR2 from the germline V gene are GTSNPN and SVGIG (reference sequence). The CDR3 is made up of 12 amino acids. The CDR3 loop reads CAWSRRGYEQYF. The CDR3, as DNA: TGTGCCTGGAGTAGGAGGGGATACGAGCAGTACTTC.

This clone has just one count. This sequence joins TRBV6-6 and TRBJ2-7; 7 positions agree with TRBD1. This CDR3 spans 15 amino acids. V dropped 6 bases and J dropped 5; count of bases not matched to a gene: 13. CDR1 is MNHNY and CDR2 is SVGAGI in the germline V gene (reference sequence). The CDR3 here is CASSWDRQGIHEQYF. CDR3 DNA sequence: TGTGCCAGCAGCTGGGACCGACAGGGCATCCACGAGCAGTACTTC.

V is TRBV2 and J is TRBJ2-1; perhaps TRBD1 as D (6 bases). The CDR3 covers 14 residues. CDR1 and CDR2 (germline): SNHLY, FYNNEI. V was pared by 10 bases and J by 6 bases, with 19 bases between. CDR3 sequence reads: CAISDGTTLNEQFF. CDR3 coding DNA: TGTGCCATCTCGGATGGGACAACGCTCAATGAGCAGTTCTTC.

The chain is built from TRBV7-8 and TRBJ2-7; D is unresolved. V was trimmed by 2 bases and J by 0 bases, leaving 14 bases between them. Germline CDR1 and CDR2: SGHVS and FQNEAQ. CDR3 length: 16 amino acids. This CDR3 is CASSLWAGQYSYEQYF. CDR3 nucleotide sequence: TGTGCCAGCAGCTTATGGGCAGGTCAATACTCCTACGAGCAGTACTTC.

The V call is TRBV9, the J call TRBJ1-6, with D possibly TRBD1 on 5 matching bases. V lost 0 bases and J 6 bases, leaving 13 bases between the germline ends. This CDR3 is 16 amino acids long. Germline V gene sequence: CDR1 SGDLS, CDR2 YYNGEE. The CDR3: CASSVGGNPLNSPLHF. CDR3 sequence (DNA): TGTGCCAGCAGCGTAGGGGGGAACCCACTTAATTCACCCCTCCACTTT.

The count of this clone is one. The genes are TRBV5-1 and TRBJ2-7; D call uncertain. V was clipped by 0 bases and J by 4 bases, with 5 bases between them. This CDR3 is 12 amino acids long. Germline-derived CDR1 and CDR2 are SGHRS and YFSETQ. For the CDR3, the DNA is TGCGCCAGCAGCTTGGTGTGGTACGAGCAGTACTTC. As protein: CASSLVWYEQYF.

This sequence joins TRBV18 and TRBJ2-1; D is undetermined. The CDR3 loop spans 15 amino acids. Deletions cut 4 bases from V and 4 bases from J, with 14 bases between. Germline-derived CDR1 and CDR2 are KGHSH and LQKENI. The CDR3 DNA reads as TGTGCCAGCTCACAGGCCTACCAAGAATACAATGAGCAGTTCTTC. Translating it yields CASSQAYQEYNEQFF.

The V and J genes are TRBV11-1 and TRBJ2-2; D remains unclear. The length of the CDR3 is 17 residues. Trimming removed 1 base at V and 0 bases at J, with 12 bases between. Per the germline V gene, CDR1 is SGHAT and CDR2 is FQDESV (reference sequence). CDR3 residues: CASSLVRRATNTGELFF. In nucleotides, the CDR3 is TGTGCCAGCAGCTTAGTTAGGCGAGCGACGAACACCGGGGAGCTGTTTTTT.

The rearrangement links TRBV11-2 to TRBJ2-7; tentative D call: TRBD1 (6 bases). CDR1 is SGHAT and CDR2 is FQNNGV in the germline V gene. Trimming stripped 5 bases from V and 7 bases from J, with 18 bases between. The CDR3 runs to 14 residues. The CDR3 nucleotides read TGTGCCAGCAGCGCCAACTCAGGGGTAGGTGAGCAGTACTTC. Encoded protein: CASSANSGVGEQYF.

The chain couples TRBV5-1 to TRBJ2-5; weak D call: TRBD1 (6 bases). Germline V lookup: CDR1 SGHRS, CDR2 YFSETQ. This CDR3 is built from 14 residues. The V gene lost 1 base and the J gene lost 1 base, with 8 bases spanning the gap. CDR3 bases: TGCGCCAGCAGCTTGCTGGGGGCCCAAGAGACCCAGTACTTC. It yields the protein CASSLLGAQETQYF.

The rearrangement joins TRBV7-7 to TRBJ2-1; 9 nucleotides agree with TRBD2. The CDR3 is made up of 15 amino acids. The germline V gene has CDR1 SSHAT and CDR2 FNYEAQ (reference sequence). J gave up 2 bases and V 1 base, and 0 bases lay outside the gene matches. The CDR3 DNA reads as TGTGCCAGCAGCTTAGGGACTAGCGCCTACAATGAGCAGTTCTTC. Translation gives CASSLGTSAYNEQFF.

This clone was observed many times. One end of the junction does not line up with germline, which may come from a read error. V and J are TRBV20-1 and TRBJ2-3; 11 bases are a match to TRBD2. CDR3 length equals 11 residues. Per the germline V gene, CDR1 is DFQATT and CDR2 is SNEGSKA (reference sequence). The DNA of the CDR3 is TGCAGTGCCCTTGGGACTAGCGGAGTTCCTTTT. Translating it yields CSALGTSGVPF.

The chain couples TRBV2 to TRBJ1-2; D perhaps matches TRBD1 (5 bases). Looked up from germline, CDR1 is SNHLY and CDR2 is FYNNEI. The CDR3 sequence is 15 residues long. Trimming shortened V by 6 bases and J by 5 bases, and 19 bases separated the two germline ends. In DNA form, the CDR3 reads TGTGCCAGCAGCCCGACCAGGGACTCTGGGTATGGCTACACCTTC. Protein product: CASSPTRDSGYGYTF. The variable domain in full, completed from reference TRBV2 and TRBJ1-2, reads EPEVTQTPSHQVTQMGQEVILRCVPISNHLYFYWYRQILGQKVEFLVSFYNNEISEKSEIFDDQFSVERPDGSNFTLKIRSTKLEDSAMYFCASSPTRDSGYGYTFGSGTRLTVV.

The chain is built from TRBV19 and TRBJ1-5; no definite D call. Per the germline V gene, CDR1 is LNHDA and CDR2 is SQIVND (reference sequence). The CDR3 has 15 amino acids. Trimming cost V 3 bases and J 9 bases, with 18 bases left between them. Written as DNA, the CDR3 is TGTGCCAGTAGTATTGGGTCAGAAATATTTACGCCCCAGCATTTT. Its translation: CASSIGSEIFTPQHF.

This clone was counted ten times or more. The rearrangement uses TRBV15 and TRBJ2-3; TRBD1 or TRBD2 may be the D gene (5 bases each). The CDR3 runs to 15 residues. The V gene's germline CDR1 is LNHNV and CDR2 YYDKDF (reference sequence). Trimming removed 0 bases at V and 2 bases at J, with 9 bases between. CDR3 in amino acids: CATSREGEATDTQYF. The DNA of the CDR3 is TGTGCCACCAGCAGAGAGGGGGAAGCCACAGATACGCAGTATTTT. The full variable domain, its missing parts supplied by reference TRBV15 and TRBJ2-3, is DAMVIQNPRYQVTQFGKPVTLSCSQTLNHNVMYWYQQKSSQAPKLLFHYYDKDFNNEADTPDNFQSRRPNTSFCFLDIRSPGLGDTAMYLCATSREGEATDTQYFGPGTRLTVL.

The chain has TRBV2 and TRBJ2-4; 8 bases match TRBD2. Germline CDR1 is SNHLY and CDR2 is FYNNEI. V was pared by 2 bases and J by 0 bases, with 6 bases of the junction left unmatched. This CDR3 has 17 residues. The CDR3 region has the DNA TGTGCCAGCAGTGAAAGGGTGGCGGGGGGAGCCAAAAACATTCAGTACTTC. Amino acid sequence: CASSERVAGGAKNIQYF.

Notes on this clone: One end of the junction is discordant with germline, which a read error may explain. The chain uses TRBV11-2 and TRBJ1-1; perhaps TRBD1 as D (5 bases). CDR3 length: 15 residues. Germline V gene data show CDR1 as SGHAT and CDR2 as FQNNGV. CDR3 amino acids: CASSLDRAGLTEAFF. DNA for the CDR3: TGTGCCAGCAGCCTAGATCGGGCAGGGTTAACTGAAGCTTTCTTT. The full variable domain, with the rest looked up from reference TRBV11-2 and TRBJ1-1, is EAGVAQSPRYKIIEKRQSVAFWCNPISGHATLYWYQQILGQGPKLLIQFQNNGVVDDSQLPKDRFSAERLKGVDSTLKIQPAKLEDSAVYLCASSLDRAGLTEAFFGQGTRLTVV.

This clone turned up a few times. CDR3 protein: CASSLGGQGLSTGELFF. The CDR3 DNA follows: TGTGCCAGCAGCTTGGGAGGGCAGGGCTTGAGCACCGGGGAGCTGTTTTTT. This sequence joins TRBV5-6 and TRBJ2-2; TRBD1 or TRBD2 may be the D gene (5 bases each). Germline CDR1 SGHDT, CDR2 YYEEEE. The ends were cut back, 0 bases at V and 4 bases at J, with 16 bases in the middle. The CDR3 sequence is 17 residues long.

V and J are TRBV7-3 and TRBJ2-1; TRBD2 matches at 7 bases. The V gene's germline CDR1 is SGHTA and CDR2 FQGTGA. This CDR3 is built from 15 residues. Trimming at V came to 2 bases and at J to 6 bases, leaving 7 bases not matched to a gene. CDR3 nucleotides: TGTGCCAGCAGCTTAGGCGGGAGCCGTGGCAATGAGCAGTTCTTC. This translates into CASSLGGSRGNEQFF.

The V gene is TRBV18, the J gene TRBJ1-1; 8 bases are shared with TRBD1. The V and J ends lost 5 bases and 10 bases, in that order; junction bases with no gene match: 6. The germline gives CDR1 KGHSH, CDR2 LQKENI. The CDR3 runs 12 residues. CDR3 residues: CASSDRGPRAFF. In DNA form, the CDR3 reads TGTGCCAGCTCAGACAGGGGTCCGAGAGCTTTCTTT.

This CDR3 reads CSVEPSRSNYGYTF. DNA for the CDR3: TGCAGCGTTGAGCCCAGCCGATCTAACTATGGCTACACCTTC. J is TRBJ1-2 and V is TRBV29-1; D uncertain. CDR1 and CDR2 from the germline V gene are SQVTM and ANQGSEA. Deletions cut 3 bases from V and 0 bases from J, with 11 bases between. The CDR3 is 14 residues long.

The chain couples TRBV7-9 to TRBJ2-7; weak D call: TRBD2 (7 bases). The length of the CDR3 is 18 residues. Germline V gene data show CDR1 as SEHNR and CDR2 as FQNEAQ (reference sequence). V shed 1 base and J shed 0 bases, with 19 bases lying between them. Here the CDR3 DNA reads TGTGCCAGCAGCTTAGAAGTCGGCGGGGGCGAGGGCTCCTACGAGCAGTACTTC. Its protein product is CASSLEVGGGEGSYEQYF. Based on the CDR3 plus reference TRBV7-9 and TRBJ2-7, the full variable domain is DTGVSQNPRHKITKRGQNVTFRCDPISEHNRLYWYRQTLGQGPEFLTYFQNEAQLEKSRLLSDRFSAERPKGSFSTLEIQRTEQGDSAMYLCASSLEVGGGEGSYEQYFGPGTRLTVT.

A word on this clone: At one boundary the junction diverges from the germline segment, which might be a read error. The chain employs TRBV6-5 and TRBJ2-7; D gene ambiguous. The CDR3 has 15 amino acids. Germline CDR1 reads MNHEY; CDR2 reads SVGAGI. CDR3 sequence (DNA): TGTGCCAGCAGCGTCTCTACGTACTCATCCTACGAGCAGCACTTC. This codes for CASSVSTYSSYEQHF.